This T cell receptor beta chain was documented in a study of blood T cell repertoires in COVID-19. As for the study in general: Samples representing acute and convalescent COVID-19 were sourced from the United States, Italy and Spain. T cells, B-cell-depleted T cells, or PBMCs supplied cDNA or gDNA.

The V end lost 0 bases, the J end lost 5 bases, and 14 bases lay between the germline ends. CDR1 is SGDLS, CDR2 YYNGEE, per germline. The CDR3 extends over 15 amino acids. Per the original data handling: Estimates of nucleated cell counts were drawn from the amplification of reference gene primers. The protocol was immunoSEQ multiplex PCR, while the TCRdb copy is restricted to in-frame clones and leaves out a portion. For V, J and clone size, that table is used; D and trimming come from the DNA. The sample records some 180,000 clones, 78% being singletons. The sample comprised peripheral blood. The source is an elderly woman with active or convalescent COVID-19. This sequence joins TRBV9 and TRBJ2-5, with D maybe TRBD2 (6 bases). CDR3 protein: CASSVAPLGGETQYF. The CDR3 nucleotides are TGTGCCAGCAGCGTAGCTCCCCTCGGGGGTGAGACCCAGTACTTC. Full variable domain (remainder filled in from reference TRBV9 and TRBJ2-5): DSGVTQTPKHLITATGQRVTLRCSPRSGDLSVYWYQQSLDQGLQFLIQYYNGEERAKGNILERFSAQQFPDLHSELNLSSLELGDSALYFCASSVAPLGGETQYFGPGTRLLVL.